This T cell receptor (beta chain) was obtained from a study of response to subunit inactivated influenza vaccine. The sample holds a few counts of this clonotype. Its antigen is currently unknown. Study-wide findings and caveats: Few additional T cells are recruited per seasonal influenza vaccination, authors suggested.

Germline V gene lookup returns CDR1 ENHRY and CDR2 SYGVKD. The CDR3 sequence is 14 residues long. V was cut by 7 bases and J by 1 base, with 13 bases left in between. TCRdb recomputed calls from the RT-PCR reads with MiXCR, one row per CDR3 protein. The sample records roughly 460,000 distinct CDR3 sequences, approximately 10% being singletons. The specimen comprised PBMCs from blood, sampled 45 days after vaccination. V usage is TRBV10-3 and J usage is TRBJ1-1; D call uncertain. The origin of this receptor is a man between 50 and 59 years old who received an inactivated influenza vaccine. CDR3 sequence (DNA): TGTGCCATCACATTTCCTATGAGGAACACTGAAGCTTTCTTT. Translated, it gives CAITFPMRNTEAFF.